This T cell receptor (beta chain) was identified during a study of control samples from healthy donors and cancer patients. The CDR3 has 13 amino acids. CDR1 is SGHNT and CDR2 is YENEEA in the germline V gene. Trimming stripped 8 bases from V and 0 bases from J, with 9 bases between. Data came from immunoSEQ multiplex PCR; TCRdb stores just in-frame clones and leaves some out. The sample yields about 130,000 clones, 90% seen once. The chain recombines TRBV11-3 with TRBJ2-3; D may be TRBD2 (6 bases). The sample taken for sequencing was blood. This receptor was obtained from a man aged 18-30 years in good health. The CDR3 spells CASGDSSTDTQYF. In nucleotides, the CDR3 is TGTGCCAGCGGGGACTCCAGCACAGATACGCAGTATTTT.